One sample yielded the 24 T cell receptor beta chains listed below, sequenced in a study of cytomegalovirus exposure and HLA in healthy donors. Primers included in the PCR were 60 Vbeta and 13 Jbeta primers. Repertoires were generated with immunoSEQ multiplex PCR, while TCRdb's copy carries only in-frame clones and drops some. The sample has tens of thousands of clones, over 60% seen once. Sequenced material: PBMCs. Receptors originate from a middle-aged man in good health and CMV-seropositive.

This clone was observed a handful of times. V gene TRBV19 combines with J gene TRBJ2-6, with a weak D call TRBD2 (6 bases). V was cut by 5 bases and J by 1 base, with 18 bases left in between. The V gene's germline CDR1 is LNHDA and CDR2 SQIVND (reference sequence). The CDR3 runs to 18 residues. CDR3 DNA: TGTGCCAGTAGTCTCATCCCCGGGACTTCGTCTGGGGCCAACGTCCTGACTTTC. This gives the protein CASSLIPGTSSGANVLTF.

The V gene is TRBV27, the J gene TRBJ2-1; no clear D gene. The CDR3 contains 11 residues. Germline V gene data show CDR1 as MNHEY and CDR2 as SMNVEV (reference sequence). Trimming took off 6 bases at V and 4 bases at J, with 4 bases between the two ends. In nucleotides, the CDR3 is TGTGCCAGCAGCCTTTACAATGAGCAGTTCTTC. Translated, it gives CASSLYNEQFF.

The rearrangement joins TRBV7-9 to TRBJ1-1; D call uncertain. V was clipped by 2 bases and J by 1 base, with 5 bases between them. The CDR3 consists of 13 residues. Germline V lookup: CDR1 SEHNR, CDR2 FQNEAQ (reference sequence). CDR3 loop: CASSLSGNTEAFF. The CDR3 DNA sequence: TGTGCCAGCAGCTTATCAGGGAACACTGAAGCTTTCTTT.

V is TRBV5-4 and J is TRBJ2-7; 10 nucleotides agree with TRBD1. Per the germline V gene, CDR1 is SGHNT and CDR2 is YYREEE (reference sequence). The CDR3 is made up of 14 amino acids. V lost 3 bases to trimming and J lost 4 bases; unmatched junction nucleotides: 4. The CDR3 protein is CASSWDRGGYEQYF. For the CDR3, the DNA is TGTGCCAGCAGCTGGGACAGGGGAGGATACGAGCAGTACTTC. Using reference TRBV5-4 and TRBJ2-7 for the parts outside the CDR3, the full variable domain is ETGVTQSPTHLIKTRGQQVTLRCSSQSGHNTVSWYQQALGQGPQFIFQYYREEENGRGNFPPRFSGLQFPNYSSELNVNALELDDSALYLCASSWDRGGYEQYFGPGTRLTVT.

The chain couples TRBV2 to TRBJ2-5; D might be TRBD2 (5 bases). V was shortened by 6 bases and J by 1 base, with 9 bases between the two germline ends. Germline V gives CDR1 SNHLY, CDR2 FYNNEI. There are 13 residues in the CDR3. The CDR3 DNA follows: TGTGCCAGCAGGACGGAGGTCCAAGAGACCCAGTACTTC. Translating gives CASRTEVQETQYF.

This chain links TRBV15 with TRBJ1-4, with 12 bases fitting TRBD1. CDR1 is LNHNV, CDR2 YYDKDF, per germline (reference sequence). The CDR3 totals 17 residues. The V and J ends lost 0 bases and 8 bases, in that order; junction bases with no gene match: 7. The CDR3 reads CATSRDSTGTGGEKLFF. Here the CDR3 DNA reads TGTGCCACCAGCAGAGATTCCACCGGGACAGGGGGCGAAAAACTGTTTTTT.

The V call is TRBV5-1, the J call TRBJ1-1; D is unclear. Germline loops: CDR1 SGHRS, CDR2 YFSETQ. V dropped 0 bases and J dropped 0 bases, with 12 bases sitting between them. The CDR3 extends over 16 amino acids. DNA of the CDR3: TGCGCCAGCAGCTTGGTCGCCGGTTCAATGAACACTGAAGCTTTCTTT. It yields the protein CASSLVAGSMNTEAFF.

The V call is TRBV6-6, the J call TRBJ1-5; D perhaps matches TRBD1 (5 bases). The V and J ends lost 5 bases and 6 bases respectively, with 14 bases between them. Germline V lookup: CDR1 MNHNY, CDR2 SVGAGI (reference sequence). CDR3 length: 14 residues. CDR3 region: CASSPTGIGQPQHF. CDR3 DNA: TGTGCCAGCAGTCCAACAGGTATAGGTCAGCCCCAGCATTTT.

The chain is built from TRBV5-1 and TRBJ1-4; D may be TRBD1 (5 bases). This CDR3 spans 13 amino acids. Germline CDR1 SGHRS, CDR2 YFSETQ. With 3 bases removed from V and 3 bases from J, the gap between germline ends came to 6 bases. CDR3 region: CASSYRSNEKLFF. The CDR3 region has the DNA TGCGCCAGCAGCTACAGGTCTAATGAAAAACTGTTTTTT.

This chain joins TRBV5-8 and TRBJ2-7; 10 nucleotides match TRBD1. Losses at the gene ends were 1 base for V and 3 bases for J; bases not matched to a gene: 4. Germline lookup yields CDR1 SGHTS and CDR2 YDEGEE. CDR3 size: 15 residues. The CDR3 sequence is CASSLTGTGDYEQYF. Here the CDR3 DNA reads TGTGCCAGCAGCTTGACAGGGACAGGGGACTACGAGCAGTACTTC.

This sequence joins TRBV5-8 and TRBJ2-3; TRBD2 matches at 10 bases. CDR1 is SGHTS, CDR2 YDEGEE, per germline. The V and J ends lost 4 bases and 3 bases, in that order; junction bases with no gene match: 2. The CDR3 is made up of 14 amino acids. The CDR3 DNA sequence: TGTGCCAGCAGCCGGGGACTAGCGACAGATACGCAGTATTTT. This encodes CASSRGLATDTQYF.

This chain joins TRBV5-1 and TRBJ1-4; 7 positions agree with TRBD1. This CDR3 comprises 14 residues. V lost 6 bases to trimming and J lost 3 bases; unmatched junction nucleotides: 5. Germline V gene lookup returns CDR1 SGHRS and CDR2 YFSETQ. CDR3 sequence (DNA): TGCGCCAGCACCCCGGGACAGTCTAATGAAAAACTGTTTTTT. Protein product: CASTPGQSNEKLFF.

The CDR3 protein is CASSVDAGNEKLFF. DNA of the CDR3: TGTGCCAGCAGCGTAGACGCAGGAAATGAAAAACTGTTTTTT. The chain carries TRBV9 and TRBJ1-4; D is ambiguous. The CDR3 loop spans 14 amino acids. V was clipped by 0 bases and J by 5 bases, with 8 bases between them. The germline CDR1 and CDR2 sequences are SGDLS and YYNGEE.

This rearrangement joins TRBV2 to TRBJ1-4; 7 bases match TRBD1. The CDR3 runs to 14 residues. J lost 4 bases, V lost 6 bases, and 5 bases had no gene match. Germline loops: CDR1 SNHLY, CDR2 FYNNEI. The CDR3 protein is CASRLTGLNEKLFF. CDR3 DNA: TGTGCCAGCAGACTGACAGGGCTTAATGAAAAACTGTTTTTT.

This chain joins TRBV27 and TRBJ2-5; the match to TRBD2 covers 8 bases. Germline CDR1 and CDR2: MNHEY and SMNVEV (reference sequence). Losses at the gene ends were 3 bases for V and 6 bases for J; bases not matched to a gene: 6. This CDR3 region has 14 residues. The CDR3 DNA sequence: TGTGCCAGCAGTTTGGGGCTAGCGGGCCAGACCCAGTACTTC. The encoded protein is CASSLGLAGQTQYF.

This chain uses TRBV5-8 with TRBJ2-5; 8 positions agree with TRBD1. This CDR3 comprises 15 residues. V trimming: 1 base; J trimming: 2 bases; junction bases outside the gene matches: 4. Germline CDR1 reads SGHTS; CDR2 reads YDEGEE. The CDR3 region has the DNA TGTGCCAGCAGCTTGTCCACAGGGGGACAAGAGACCCAGTACTTC. Translation gives CASSLSTGGQETQYF.

The V and J genes are TRBV5-1 and TRBJ2-5; 8 bases fit TRBD1. V lost 4 bases and J lost 5; bases outside the gene matches: 10. This CDR3 comprises 15 residues. CDR1 and CDR2 from the germline V gene are SGHRS and YFSETQ. Written as DNA, the CDR3 is TGCGCCAGCAGCGCCTTCCCAGGGGGCGGGGAGACCCAGTACTTC. It encodes CASSAFPGGGETQYF.

This chain links TRBV10-2 with TRBJ2-1; possible D gene TRBD2, 6 bases. The V end was cut by 2 bases, the J end by 3 bases, with 14 bases between. The CDR3 loop spans 16 amino acids. The germline CDR1 and CDR2 sequences are WSHSY and SAAADI. Here the CDR3 reads CASSEGGGIHYNEQFF. The CDR3 bases are TGCGCCAGCAGTGAGGGCGGCGGGATACACTACAATGAGCAGTTCTTC.

The rearrangement uses TRBV4-2 and TRBJ2-5; 14 nucleotides align to TRBD2. CDR1 and CDR2 from the germline V gene are LGHNA and YNFKEQ. Trimming removed 4 bases from V and 3 bases from J; junction bases left unmatched: 4. The CDR3 runs 16 residues. The CDR3 sequence is CASSLGLAGEKETQYF. Here the CDR3 DNA reads TGTGCCAGCAGCCTGGGACTAGCGGGGGAAAAAGAGACCCAGTACTTC.

This chain uses TRBV5-4 with TRBJ2-3; 9 bases line up with TRBD2. Germline CDR1 and CDR2: SGHNT and YYREEE (reference sequence). Unmatched junction bases numbered 0, after V lost 0 bases and J lost 1 base. The CDR3 has 15 amino acids. The CDR3 region is CASSLGTSGTDTQYF. In DNA form, the CDR3 reads TGTGCCAGCAGCTTGGGGACTAGCGGCACAGATACGCAGTATTTT.

The chain is built from TRBV15 and TRBJ2-7; D is perhaps TRBD2 (7 bases). Trimming cost V 0 bases and J 2 bases, with 17 bases left between them. This CDR3 is built from 17 residues. Per the germline V gene, CDR1 is LNHNV and CDR2 is YYDKDF (reference sequence). The CDR3 DNA sequence: TGTGCCACCAGCAGAGACGGCGCGGGGGCCGTAACCTACGAGCAGTACTTC. This encodes CATSRDGAGAVTYEQYF.

The chain links TRBV6-5 to TRBJ1-5; 7 bases are shared with TRBD1. The V gene's germline CDR1 is MNHEY and CDR2 SVGAGI. The CDR3 covers 14 residues. The V gene end was trimmed by 5 bases and the J gene end by 7 bases; junction bases not matched to a gene: 8. The DNA for the CDR3 is TGTGCCAGCAGTGACAACAGGGGTACGCAGCCCCAGCATTTT. This gives the protein CASSDNRGTQPQHF.

This clone was detected only a few times. The chain is built from TRBV6-1 and TRBJ1-6; 9 bases fit TRBD1. This CDR3 is built from 15 residues. Germline V gene data show CDR1 as MNHNS and CDR2 as SASEGT. V lost 6 bases to trimming and J lost 6 bases; unmatched junction nucleotides: 6. In DNA form, the CDR3 reads TGTGCCAGCAGCCCTGACAGGGGGAGTAATTCACCCCTCCACTTT. It yields the protein CASSPDRGSNSPLHF.

V gene TRBV9 combines with J gene TRBJ1-5; TRBD1 aligns across 9 bases. With V trimmed by 4 bases and J by 5 bases, 4 bases remained unmatched. The CDR3 is made up of 14 amino acids. The V gene's germline CDR1 is SGDLS and CDR2 YYNGEE. In DNA form, the CDR3 reads TGTGCCAGCAGCCTGGGACAGGGAGATCAGCCCCAGCATTTT. Protein: CASSLGQGDQPQHF. Combining the CDR3 with reference TRBV9 and TRBJ1-5 gives the whole variable domain DSGVTQTPKHLITATGQRVTLRCSPRSGDLSVYWYQQSLDQGLQFLIQYYNGEERAKGNILERFSAQQFPDLHSELNLSSLELGDSALYFCASSLGQGDQPQHFGDGTRLSIL.